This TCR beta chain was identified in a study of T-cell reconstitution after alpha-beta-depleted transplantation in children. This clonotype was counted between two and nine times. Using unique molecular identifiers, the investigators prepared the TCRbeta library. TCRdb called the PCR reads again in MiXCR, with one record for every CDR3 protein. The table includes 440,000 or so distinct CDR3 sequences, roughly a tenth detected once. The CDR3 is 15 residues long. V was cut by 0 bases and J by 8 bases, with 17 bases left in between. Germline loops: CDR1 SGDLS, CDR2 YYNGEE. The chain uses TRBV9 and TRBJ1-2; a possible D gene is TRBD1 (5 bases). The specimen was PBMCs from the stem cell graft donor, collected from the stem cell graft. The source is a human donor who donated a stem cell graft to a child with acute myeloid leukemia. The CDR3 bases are TGTGCCAGCAGCGTAGGATTCAGGGCGGAATACGGCTACACCTTC. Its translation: CASSVGFRAEYGYTF. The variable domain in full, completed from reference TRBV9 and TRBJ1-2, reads DSGVTQTPKHLITATGQRVTLRCSPRSGDLSVYWYQQSLDQGLQFLIQYYNGEERAKGNILERFSAQQFPDLHSELNLSSLELGDSALYFCASSVGFRAEYGYTFGSGTRLTVV.